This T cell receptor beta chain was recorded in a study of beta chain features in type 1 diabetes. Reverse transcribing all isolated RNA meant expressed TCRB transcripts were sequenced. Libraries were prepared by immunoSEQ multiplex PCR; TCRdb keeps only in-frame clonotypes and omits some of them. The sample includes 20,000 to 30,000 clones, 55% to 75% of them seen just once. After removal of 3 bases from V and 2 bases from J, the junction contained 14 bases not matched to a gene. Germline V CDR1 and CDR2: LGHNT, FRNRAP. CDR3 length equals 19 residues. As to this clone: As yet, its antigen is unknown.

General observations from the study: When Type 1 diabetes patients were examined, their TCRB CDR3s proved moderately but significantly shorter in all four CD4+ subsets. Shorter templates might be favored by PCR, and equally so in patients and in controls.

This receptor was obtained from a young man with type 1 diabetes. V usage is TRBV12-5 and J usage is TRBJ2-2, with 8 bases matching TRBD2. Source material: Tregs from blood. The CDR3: CASGFRRTLLADNTGELFF. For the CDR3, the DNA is TGTGCTAGTGGTTTCCGACGGACCCTACTAGCGGACAACACCGGGGAGCTGTTTTTT.